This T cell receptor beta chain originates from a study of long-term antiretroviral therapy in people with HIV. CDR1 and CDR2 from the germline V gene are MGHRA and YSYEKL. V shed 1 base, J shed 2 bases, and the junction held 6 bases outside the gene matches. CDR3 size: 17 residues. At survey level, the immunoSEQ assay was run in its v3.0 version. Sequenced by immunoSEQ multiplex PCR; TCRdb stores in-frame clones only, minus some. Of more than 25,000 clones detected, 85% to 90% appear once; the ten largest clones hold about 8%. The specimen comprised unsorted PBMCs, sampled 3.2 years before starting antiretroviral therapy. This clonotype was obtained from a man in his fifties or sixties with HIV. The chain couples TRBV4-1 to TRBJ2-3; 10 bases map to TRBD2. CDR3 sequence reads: CASSQAILAGATDTQYF. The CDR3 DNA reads TGCGCCAGCAGCCAAGCAATTCTAGCGGGGGCCACAGATACGCAGTATTTT.